Each of the 3 T cell receptor beta chains below was sequenced from the same sample in a study of metastatic and nonmetastatic thyroid tumors. Thyroid surgery was performed in patients who had received no treatment beforehand. TCRdb re-called the PCR reads with MiXCR. The sample consists of 43,000 or so clones, more than 20% of them appearing once. The sequencing sample was made of blood. The source is a male donor with papillary thyroid cancer or a benign thyroid nodule (not recorded which). Some clones in this sample may be carry-over from other donors' samples.

This clone came up a few times. The chain is built from TRBV6-2 or TRBV6-3 and TRBJ1-5, with a tentative D call TRBD1 (6 bases). The germline gives CDR1 MNHEY, CDR2 SVGEGT. This CDR3 is 15 amino acids long. The V end was cut by 0 bases, the J end by 3 bases, with 9 bases between. CDR3 loop: CASSYSTGSNQPQHF. CDR3 DNA: TGTGCCAGCAGTTACTCGACAGGTTCCAATCAGCCCCAGCATTTT.

This clone was seen more than once but under ten times. This chain connects TRBV30 to TRBJ2-7, with a tentative D call TRBD2 (6 bases). Germline CDR1 and CDR2: GTSNPN and SVGIG (reference sequence). The V end was cut by 4 bases, the J end by 5 bases, with 12 bases between. CDR3 length: 12 amino acids. The CDR3, as DNA: TGTGCCTGGACCCCGCGGGGAAACGAGCAGTACTTC. Amino acid sequence: CAWTPRGNEQYF.

This clone was found many times. The V and J genes are TRBV18 and TRBJ2-2; TRBD2 aligns across 8 bases. J gave up 4 bases and V 4 bases, and 14 bases lay outside the gene matches. The CDR3 covers 18 residues. Germline V gene data show CDR1 as KGHSH and CDR2 as LQKENI. The CDR3 spells CASSRGAVAGSFTGELFF. CDR3 nucleotide sequence: TGTGCCAGCTCACGGGGAGCCGTAGCGGGATCCTTCACCGGGGAGCTGTTTTTT.